This T cell receptor (beta chain) originates from a study of T cells in Graves' hyperthyroidism and ophthalmopathy. Authors of the study amplified TCR beta CDR3 regions from RNA transcripts. The HTBI primer set served for first-round RT-PCR of the TCR CDR3. TCRdb reanalysed the multiplex PCR reads using MiXCR and keeps one entry per CDR3 protein. The data show about 720,000 distinct CDR3 sequences, 18% seen once. Trimming left V 4 bases short and J 7 bases short, with 14 bases between. The CDR3 runs 13 residues. Per the germline V gene, CDR1 is SGHVS and CDR2 is FNYEAQ. This clonotype was found a few times.

Sequenced input: blood. V usage is TRBV7-6 and J usage is TRBJ2-7; D is unresolved. The receptor comes from a woman between 50 and 59 years old with Graves' hyperthyroidism that later progressed to Graves' ophthalmopathy. For the CDR3, the DNA is TGTGCCAGCAGCTCTCCGGGCCTCGGGGAGCAGTACTTC. This codes for CASSSPGLGEQYF.